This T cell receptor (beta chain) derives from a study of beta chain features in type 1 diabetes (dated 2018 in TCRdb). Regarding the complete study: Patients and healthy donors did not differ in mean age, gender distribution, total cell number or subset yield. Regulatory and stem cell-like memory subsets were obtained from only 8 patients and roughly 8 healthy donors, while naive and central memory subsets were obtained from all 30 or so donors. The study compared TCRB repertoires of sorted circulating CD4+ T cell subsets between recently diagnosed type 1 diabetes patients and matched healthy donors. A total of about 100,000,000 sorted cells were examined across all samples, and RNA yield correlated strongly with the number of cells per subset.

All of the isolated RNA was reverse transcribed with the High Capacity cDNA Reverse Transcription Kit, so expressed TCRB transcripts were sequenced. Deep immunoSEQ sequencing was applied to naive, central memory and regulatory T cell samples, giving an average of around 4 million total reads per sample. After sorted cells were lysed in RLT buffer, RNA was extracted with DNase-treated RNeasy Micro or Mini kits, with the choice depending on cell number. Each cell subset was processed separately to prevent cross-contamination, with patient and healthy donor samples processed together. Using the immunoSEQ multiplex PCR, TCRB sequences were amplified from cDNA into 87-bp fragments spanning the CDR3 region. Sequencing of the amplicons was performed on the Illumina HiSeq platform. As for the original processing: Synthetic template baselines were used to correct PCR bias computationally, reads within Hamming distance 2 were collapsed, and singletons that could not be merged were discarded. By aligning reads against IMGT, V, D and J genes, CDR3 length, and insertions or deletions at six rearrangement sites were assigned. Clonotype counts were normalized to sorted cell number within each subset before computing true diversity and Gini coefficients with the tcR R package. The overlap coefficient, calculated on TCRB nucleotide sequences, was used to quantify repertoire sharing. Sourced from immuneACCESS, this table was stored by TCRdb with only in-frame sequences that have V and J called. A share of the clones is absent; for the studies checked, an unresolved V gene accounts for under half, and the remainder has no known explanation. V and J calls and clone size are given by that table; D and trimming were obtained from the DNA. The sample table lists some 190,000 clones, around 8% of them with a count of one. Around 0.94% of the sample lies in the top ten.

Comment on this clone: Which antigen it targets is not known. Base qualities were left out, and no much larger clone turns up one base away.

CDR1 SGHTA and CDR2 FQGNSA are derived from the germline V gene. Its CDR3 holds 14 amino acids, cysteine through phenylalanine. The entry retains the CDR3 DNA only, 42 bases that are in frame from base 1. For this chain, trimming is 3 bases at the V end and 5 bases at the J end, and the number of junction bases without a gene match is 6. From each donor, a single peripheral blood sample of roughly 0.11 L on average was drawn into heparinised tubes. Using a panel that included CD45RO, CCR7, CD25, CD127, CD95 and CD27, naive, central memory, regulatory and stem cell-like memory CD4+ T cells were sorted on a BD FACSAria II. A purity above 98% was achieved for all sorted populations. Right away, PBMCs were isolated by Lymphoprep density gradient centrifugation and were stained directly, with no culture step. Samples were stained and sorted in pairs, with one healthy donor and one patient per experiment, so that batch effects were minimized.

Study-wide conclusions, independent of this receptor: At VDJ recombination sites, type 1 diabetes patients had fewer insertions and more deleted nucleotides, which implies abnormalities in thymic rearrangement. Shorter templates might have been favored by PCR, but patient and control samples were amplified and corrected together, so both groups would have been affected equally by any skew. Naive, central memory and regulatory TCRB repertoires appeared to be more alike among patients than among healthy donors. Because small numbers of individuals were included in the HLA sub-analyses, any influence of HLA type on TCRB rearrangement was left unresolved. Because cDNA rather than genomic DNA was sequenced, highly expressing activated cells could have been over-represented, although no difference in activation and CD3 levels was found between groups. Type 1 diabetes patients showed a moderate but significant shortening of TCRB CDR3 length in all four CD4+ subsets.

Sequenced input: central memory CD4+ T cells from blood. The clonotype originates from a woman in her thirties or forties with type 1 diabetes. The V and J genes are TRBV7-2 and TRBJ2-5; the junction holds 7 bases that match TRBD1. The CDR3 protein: CASSFDRAMETQYF. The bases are TGTGCCAGCAGCTTCGACAGGGCAATGGAGACCCAGTACTTC. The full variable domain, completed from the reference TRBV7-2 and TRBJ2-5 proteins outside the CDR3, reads GAGVSQSPSNKVTEKGKDVELRCDPISGHTALYWYRQSLGQGLEFLIYFQGNSAPDKSGLPSDRFSAERTGGSVSTLTIQRTQQEDSAVYLCASSFDRAMETQYFGPGTRLLVL.